The source of this TCR beta chain is a study of PD-1 blockade in classical Hodgkin lymphoma. Study-level results: Whereas CD4+ TCR diversity had risen significantly by C4D1, CD8+ TCR diversity had not.

Using immunoSEQ multiplex PCR, the repertoire was profiled, and TCRdb retains in-frame clones only, with some absent. The sample carries roughly 15,000 clones, roughly 80% recorded once. Time point reported: cycle 4 day 1 (C4D1), after around six weeks of nivolumab. Every patient relapsed after autologous stem cell transplantation, and brentuximab vedotin exposure varied. With respect to this clone: Its antigen is as yet unknown.

The sequencing used peripheral blood mononuclear cells (PBMCs), collected before the fourth cycle of nivolumab. The TCR comes from a human donor with classical Hodgkin lymphoma.

The CDR3 region has the DNA TGTGCCAGCAGTGACCCGAACACCGGGGAGCTGTTTTTT. Protein sequence: CASSDPNTGELFF. V and J are TRBV2 and TRBJ2-2; D is uncertain. The germline V and J ends were trimmed by 3 bases and 0 bases, with 2 bases remaining between them. The CDR3 covers 13 residues. CDR1 is SNHLY and CDR2 is FYNNEI in the germline V gene.